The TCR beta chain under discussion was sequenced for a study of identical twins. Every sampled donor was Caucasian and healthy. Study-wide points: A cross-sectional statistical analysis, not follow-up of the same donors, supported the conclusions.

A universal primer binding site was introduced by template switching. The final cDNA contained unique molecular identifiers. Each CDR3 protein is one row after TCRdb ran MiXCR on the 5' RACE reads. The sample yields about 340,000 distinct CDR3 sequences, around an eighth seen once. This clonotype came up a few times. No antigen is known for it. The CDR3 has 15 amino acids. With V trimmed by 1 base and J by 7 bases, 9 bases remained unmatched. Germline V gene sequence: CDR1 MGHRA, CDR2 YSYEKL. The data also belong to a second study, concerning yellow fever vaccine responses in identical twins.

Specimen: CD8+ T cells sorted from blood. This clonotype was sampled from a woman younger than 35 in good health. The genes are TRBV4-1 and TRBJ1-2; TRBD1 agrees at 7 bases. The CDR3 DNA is TGCGCCAGCAGCCAAGGCGAGGGGGCAAGGAGTGGCTACACCTTC. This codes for CASSQGEGARSGYTF.